One sample yielded the 30 T cell receptor beta chains listed below, sequenced in a study of metastatic and nonmetastatic thyroid tumors. TCRdb reprocessed the PCR reads via MiXCR. The sample consists of tens of thousands of clones, 15% to 20% of them appearing once. No treatment of any kind had been given to any patient before thyroid surgery. The sample comprised blood. The source of these receptors is a male donor with papillary thyroid cancer or a benign thyroid nodule (not recorded which). Some clones in this sample may be carry-over from other donors' samples.

This clone showed up many times. The rearrangement links TRBV4-2 to TRBJ2-3; 14 bases line up with TRBD2. Per the germline V gene, CDR1 is LGHNA and CDR2 is YNFKEQ. V lost 2 bases and J lost 4; bases outside the gene matches: 8. The CDR3 sequence is 18 residues long. CDR3 nucleotides: TGTGCCAGCAGCCAACGAAGTGGGACTAGCGGGAGTGCAGATACGCAGTATTTT. As protein: CASSQRSGTSGSADTQYF.

In regard to this clone: The junction departs from germline at one end; a sequencing error may be responsible. The V and J genes are TRBV10-3 and TRBJ2-7; 13 nucleotides agree with TRBD2. In germline, CDR1 is ENHRY, CDR2 SYGVKD. The CDR3 sequence is 15 residues long. CDR3 in amino acids: CAISSGTSGIREQHF. The CDR3 bases are TGTGCCATCAGCAGCGGGACTAGCGGGATACGGGAGCAGCACTTC.

The chain employs TRBV12-3 or TRBV12-4 and TRBJ2-3, with a tentative D call TRBD2 (5 bases). The V end was cut by 0 bases, the J end by 5 bases, with 12 bases between. The CDR3 runs 15 residues. CDR3 DNA sequence: TGTGCCAGCAGTTTAGCGGGAGTTAGGAAAGATACGCAGTATTTT. Translating gives CASSLAGVRKDTQYF.

This clone was seen repeatedly, ten times or more. This rearrangement joins TRBV24-1 to TRBJ2-3, with 9 bases that match TRBD1. The CDR3 consists of 16 residues. Germline assignment: CDR1 KGHDR and CDR2 SFDVKD. With 2 bases clipped from V and 3 bases from J, the junction kept 5 bases outside the gene matches. The CDR3 sequence: CATSDWGQGGTDTQYF. For the CDR3, the DNA is TGTGCCACCAGTGATTGGGGACAGGGAGGGACAGATACGCAGTATTTT.

This clone was detected a few times. A read error may account for a junction end that differs from germline. The rearrangement joins TRBV19 to TRBJ2-7; 10 bases line up with TRBD1. This CDR3 is built from 14 residues. The germline gives CDR1 LNHDA, CDR2 SQIVND (reference sequence). In nucleotides, the CDR3 is TGTGCCAGTAGTTTCCTGGACAGGGGGTACGAGCATTACTTC. As protein: CASSFLDRGYEHYF.

This clone was seen at least ten times. This rearrangement joins TRBV5-1 to TRBJ2-1, with 13 bases that match TRBD2. Germline V gives CDR1 SGHRS, CDR2 YFSETQ. The V and J ends lost 2 bases and 3 bases, in that order; junction bases with no gene match: 2. The CDR3 spans 16 residues. CDR3 loop: CASSLLAGGLYNEQFF. In DNA, the CDR3 is TGCGCCAGCAGCTTACTAGCGGGGGGGCTCTACAATGAGCAGTTCTTC.

This clone turned up a few times. The rearrangement uses TRBV6-1 and TRBJ1-5; 7 bases are shared with TRBD1. The CDR3 has 15 amino acids. Trimming cost V 0 bases and J 6 bases; bases outside gene matches: 5. In germline, CDR1 is MNHNS, CDR2 SASEGT. CDR3 in DNA: TGTGCCAGCAGTGAAGCGTATAGGGGGCGTCAGCCCCAGCATTTT. Protein sequence: CASSEAYRGRQPQHF.

This clone has only a few counts. This same CDR3 is encoded by further DNA sequences in the sample. The chain links TRBV19 to TRBJ2-5; 11 bases fit TRBD2. Germline lookup yields CDR1 LNHDA and CDR2 SQIVND (reference sequence). The V gene end was trimmed by 10 bases and the J gene end by 5 bases; junction bases not matched to a gene: 9. There are 14 residues in the CDR3. The CDR3 is CATSTSGGWETQYF. CDR3 coding DNA: TGTGCCACTTCTACTAGCGGGGGCTGGGAGACCCAGTACTTC.

The V gene is TRBV7-8, the J gene TRBJ2-7; 10 positions agree with TRBD2. Germline V gives CDR1 SGHVS, CDR2 FQNEAQ. The CDR3 consists of 18 residues. V was clipped by 0 bases and J by 1 base; unmatched bases: 9. The CDR3 region is CASSLALSSGSFSYEQYF. The CDR3 DNA reads TGTGCCAGCAGCTTAGCTCTGTCTAGCGGGAGTTTTTCCTACGAGCAGTACTTC.

At least ten counts were recorded for this clone. This chain links TRBV12-3 or TRBV12-4 with TRBJ1-4, with 9 nucleotides matching TRBD1. Trimming cost V 6 bases and J 8 bases; bases outside gene matches: 7. The CDR3 is 14 residues long. The chain's CDR3 is CASSQDRGDEKLFF. The CDR3 nucleotides read TGTGCCAGCAGCCAGGACAGGGGAGACGAAAAACTGTTTTTT.

This clone came up many times. This sequence joins TRBV5-1 and TRBJ2-3, with a possible D match to TRBD2 (6 bases). The CDR3 contains 16 residues. The V gene lost 6 bases and the J gene lost 5 bases, with 22 bases spanning the gap. The V gene's germline CDR1 is SGHRS and CDR2 YFSETQ. The CDR3 reads CASNPRGLISIDTQYF. In DNA, the CDR3 is TGCGCCAGCAACCCGCGGGGTCTTATCTCCATAGATACGCAGTATTTT. The entire variable domain, with the rest obtained from reference TRBV5-1 and TRBJ2-3, is as follows: KAGVTQTPRYLIKTRGQQVTLSCSPISGHRSVSWYQQTPGQGLQFLFEYFSETQRNKGNFPGRFSGRQFSNSRSEMNVSTLELGDSALYLCASNPRGLISIDTQYFGPGTRLTVL.

Many counts were recorded for this clone. The chain is built from TRBV6-1 and TRBJ1-1; D may be TRBD1 (6 bases). The CDR3 contains 14 residues. V lost 3 bases to trimming and J lost 11 bases, with 19 bases between them. Germline values: CDR1 MNHNS, CDR2 SASEGT. The CDR3 DNA reads TGTGCCAGCAGTGACAGAGGGGGACCGAAGGACGCTTTCTTT. This codes for CASSDRGGPKDAFF.

This clone has just one count. The chain recombines TRBV20-1 with TRBJ2-1, with D hard to call. This CDR3 has 15 amino acids. From germline, CDR1 is DFQATT and CDR2 SNEGSKA (reference sequence). The germline V and J ends were trimmed by 3 bases and 3 bases, with 15 bases remaining between them. CDR3: CSARATCTDYNEQFF. Here the CDR3 DNA reads TGCAGTGCTAGGGCGACCTGTACCGACTACAATGAGCAGTTCTTC.

Concerning this clone: This likely comes from a read error, as the CDR3 has no conserved phenylalanine or tryptophan at its end. The V and J genes are TRBV6-9 and TRBJ1-5; D remains ambiguous. The CDR3 has 12 residues. Germline CDR1 reads MNHGY; CDR2 reads SVAAGI. V lost 4 bases to trimming and J lost 10 bases, with 11 bases between them. The CDR3 nucleotides read TGTGCCAGCAGTTCCGAGAGGGATCCCCAGCATTCT. Protein product: CASSSERDPQHS.

This clone was found many times. The CDR3 protein is CASSAGDGGGQYF. The CDR3 nucleotides read TGTGCCAGCAGTGCTGGGGACGGGGGAGGCCAGTACTTC. The chain couples TRBV12-3 or TRBV12-4 to TRBJ2-5; a weak D match, TRBD2 (6 bases). CDR3 length equals 13 residues. The V and J ends lost 5 bases and 10 bases respectively, with 17 bases between them.

About this clone: The junction does not match germline at one end; this may be a read error. The genes are TRBV12-3 or TRBV12-4 and TRBJ2-7; D perhaps matches TRBD2 (5 bases). This CDR3 region has 16 residues. CDR3 sequence: CASNLAQGHRTYEQYF. CDR3 in DNA: TGTGCCAGCAATTTAGCGCAAGGTCACAGAACCTACGAGCAGTACTTC.

This chain links TRBV30 with TRBJ2-5; D may be TRBD1 (5 bases). Trimming left V 2 bases short and J 4 bases short, with 11 bases between. The length of the CDR3 is 13 residues. CDR1 and CDR2 from the germline V gene are GTSNPN and SVGIG (reference sequence). CDR3 sequence (DNA): TGTGCCTGGAGTAGGGGTAGGCGAGAGACCCAGTACTTC. Amino acid sequence: CAWSRGRRETQYF.

This rearrangement joins TRBV10-1 to TRBJ2-3; TRBD1 agrees at 10 bases. The J segment lost 6 bases and the V segment lost 6 bases, leaving 9 bases of the junction unmatched. Looked up from germline, CDR1 is WNHNN and CDR2 is SYGVQD (reference sequence). This CDR3 has 15 amino acids. CDR3 amino acids: CASRSGQGVLDTQYF. The CDR3 DNA is TGCGCCAGCAGATCCGGACAGGGGGTTTTGGATACGCAGTATTTT.

This clone showed up just once. This chain uses TRBV2 with TRBJ2-2; a weak D match, TRBD1 (5 bases). The CDR3 covers 17 residues. The V gene's germline CDR1 is SNHLY and CDR2 FYNNEI. V was clipped by 3 bases and J by 0 bases, with 14 bases between them. For the CDR3, the DNA is TGTGCCAGCAGTGATGACAGATATCCCACGAACACCGGGGAGCTGTTTTTT. Its translation is CASSDDRYPTNTGELFF.

This clone was seen ten or more times. The V gene is TRBV4-1, the J gene TRBJ1-5; D is possibly TRBD1 (6 bases). Trimming shortened V by 1 base and J by 3 bases, and 16 bases separated the two germline ends. This CDR3 comprises 17 residues. Germline V CDR1 and CDR2: MGHRA, YSYEKL. The CDR3 nucleotides read TGCGCCAGCAGCCAAGCCCCAGGGGTAGGATACAATCAGCCCCAGCATTTT. Translating gives CASSQAPGVGYNQPQHF.

This clone was observed at least ten times. This sequence joins TRBV14 and TRBJ2-2, with D maybe TRBD1 (6 bases). The CDR3 is 19 residues long. The germline gives CDR1 SGHDN, CDR2 FVKESK. V was clipped by 0 bases and J by 6 bases, with 23 bases between them. The CDR3 reads CASSQDWARGLLSPGELFF. CDR3 sequence (DNA): TGTGCCAGCAGCCAAGATTGGGCCAGGGGCCTTCTTAGTCCCGGGGAGCTGTTTTTT.

This clone was detected ten times or more. V gene TRBV6-2 or TRBV6-3 combines with J gene TRBJ2-3, with 14 bases matching TRBD2. This CDR3 is 20 amino acids long. The germline V gene encodes CDR1 MNHEY and CDR2 SVGEGT. The ends lost 0 bases at V and 1 base at J; junction bases unmatched: 9. The CDR3 region is CASSYSILTSGRARTDTQYF. The CDR3 coding sequence is TGTGCCAGCAGTTACTCGATTCTGACTAGCGGGAGGGCCCGCACAGATACGCAGTATTTT.

This clone was seen a handful of times. The J gene is TRBJ2-3, the V gene TRBV6-2 or TRBV6-3; 8 bases fit TRBD2. The CDR3 runs to 14 residues. Germline lookup yields CDR1 MNHEY and CDR2 SVGEGT. The V segment lost 10 bases and the J segment 6 bases; nucleotides outside the gene matches: 12. The CDR3 nucleotides read TGTGCCATCCTCAGCGGGGGTGGCGAGGATACGCAGTATTTT. This gives the protein CAILSGGGEDTQYF.

This clone qualifies as medium-sized. The chain employs TRBV20-1 and TRBJ2-7; TRBD1 is a possible D gene (6 bases). Germline assignment: CDR1 DFQATT and CDR2 SNEGSKA (reference sequence). The CDR3 is 12 residues long. V gave up 6 bases and J gave up 6 bases, with 15 bases separating them. The CDR3 DNA reads TGCAGTGCCGCCACAGGGCTTACCGAGCAGTACTTC. Protein: CSAATGLTEQYF.

In this sample, this clone is medium-sized. The chain carries TRBV12-3 or TRBV12-4 and TRBJ2-2; 7 nucleotides match TRBD1. Trimming cost V 7 bases and J 4 bases; bases outside gene matches: 9. This CDR3 has 15 residues. The CDR3 DNA reads TGTGCCAGCAAGGGGGCAGGGATGGGCACCGGGGAGCTGTTTTTT. Residues: CASKGAGMGTGELFF.

This clone has ten or more counts. The CDR3 coding sequence is TGTGCCAAAAGGGGGAGCTCTGAAGCTTTCTTT. This codes for CAKRGSSEAFF. The chain couples TRBV2 to TRBJ1-1; perhaps TRBD1 as D (6 bases). The V end lost 10 bases, the J end lost 6 bases, and 12 bases lay between the germline ends. The CDR3 runs to 11 residues. The V gene's germline CDR1 is SNHLY and CDR2 FYNNEI.

This clone occurred many times. The chain uses TRBV3-2 and TRBJ2-3; TRBD2 reflects the table's D call only, with no check against the DNA. TRBV3-2 is a pseudogene locus. This CDR3 is built from 17 residues. CDR3 in amino acids: CASSQGSSGGATDTQYF. The CDR3, as DNA: TGTGCCAGCAGCCAAGGGTCCAGCGGGGGGGCCACAGATACGCAGTATTTT.

This clone appeared many times. The V and J genes are TRBV10-3 and TRBJ1-3; the D gene is possibly TRBD1 (5 bases). The V end was cut by 3 bases, the J end by 0 bases, with 15 bases between. In germline, CDR1 is ENHRY, CDR2 SYGVKD. CDR3 length: 17 residues. The CDR3 nucleotides read TGTGCCATCAGTGAAGGGGCTGGACGGCCCTCTGGAAACACCATATATTTT. Translated, it gives CAISEGAGRPSGNTIYF.

In this sample, this clone turned up many times. The V and J genes are TRBV7-6 and TRBJ2-2; 9 nucleotides agree with TRBD1. Trimming at V came to 4 bases and at J to 1 base, leaving 4 bases not matched to a gene. This CDR3 comprises 16 residues. The germline V gene has CDR1 SGHVS and CDR2 FNYEAQ. The CDR3 coding sequence is TGTGCCAGCAGCTGGACAGGGGTTGGGAACACCGGGGAGCTGTTTTTT. Protein sequence: CASSWTGVGNTGELFF.

The table lists this clone with many counts. This chain uses TRBV19 with TRBJ1-1, with D unclear. In germline, CDR1 is LNHDA, CDR2 SQIVND (reference sequence). The CDR3 covers 13 residues. Trimming cost V 3 bases and J 4 bases, with 9 bases left between them. CDR3 amino acids: CASSMRAATEAFF. CDR3 nucleotide sequence: TGTGCCAGTAGTATGAGGGCGGCCACTGAAGCTTTCTTT.